This T cell receptor beta chain is from a study of cytomegalovirus exposure and HLA in healthy donors. General observations from the study: A later analysis linked a missense variant in DCLRE1C to the trimming of TCR beta V and J genes.

On this clone: Its antigen remains unknown.

The CDR3 has 13 residues. The J segment lost 1 base and the V segment lost 9 bases, leaving 4 bases of the junction unmatched. Germline V gives CDR1 LNHDA, CDR2 SQIVND (reference sequence). PCR primers comprised 60 Vbeta and 13 Jbeta primers. Using immunoSEQ multiplex PCR, the repertoire was profiled, and TCRdb retains in-frame clones only, with some absent. The sample totals about 40,000 clones. Sequencing used PBMCs. This sequence was found in a male donor in good health and CMV-seronegative. This chain links TRBV19 with TRBJ1-1, with 8 bases matching TRBD1. CDR3 bases: TGTGCCAGCTCGGACAGGGCGAACACTGAAGCTTTCTTT. This sequence encodes CASSDRANTEAFF.